What follows describes a single T cell receptor (beta chain). An end of the junction differs from the germline gene, which may be a read error. RNA was extracted from bulk tissue without any cell sorting. Newly diagnosed lung cancer patients had thoracic surgery in China, August–late 2014, without prior chemotherapy. The CDR3 sequence is 16 residues long. The V gene's germline CDR1 is SGHNT and CDR2 YYREEE (reference sequence). This record belongs to a study of tumor and adjacent non-tumor tissue in lung cancer. The library came from three nested PCR rounds adapted from ARM-PCR protocols. In TCRdb, the multiplex PCR reads were re-called with MiXCR into one record per CDR3 protein. The table has 60,000 to 95,000 distinct CDR3 sequences, 60% to 80% seen once; the top ten hold over 9.5%.

This TCR derives from a woman aged 45-59 years with non-small cell lung cancer. V usage is TRBV5-4 and J usage is TRBJ1-6; D is undetermined. Sequencing input: lung tumor tissue. In nucleotides, the CDR3 is TGTGTCAGCAGCTTGTTAGGAGCTCGAAAGAACTCACCCCTCCACTTT. This translates into CVSSLLGARKNSPLHF.